Detailed here is one T cell receptor (beta chain). TCRdb keeps only in-frame clones here, not all; method: immunoSEQ multiplex PCR. This table holds about 130,000 clones, around 90% found once. The data belong to a study of control samples from healthy donors and cancer patients. The germline CDR1 and CDR2 sequences are ENHRY and SYGVKD. Trimming shortened V by 0 bases and J by 1 base, and 9 bases separated the two germline ends. This CDR3 spans 15 amino acids. The chain has TRBV10-3 and TRBJ1-1; the D is unclear. This receptor was identified in a man aged 35 to 55 in good health. Sequenced input: blood. The CDR3 sequence is CAISESGLGNTEAFF. For the CDR3, the DNA is TGTGCCATCAGTGAGTCCGGGTTGGGGAACACTGAAGCTTTCTTT.